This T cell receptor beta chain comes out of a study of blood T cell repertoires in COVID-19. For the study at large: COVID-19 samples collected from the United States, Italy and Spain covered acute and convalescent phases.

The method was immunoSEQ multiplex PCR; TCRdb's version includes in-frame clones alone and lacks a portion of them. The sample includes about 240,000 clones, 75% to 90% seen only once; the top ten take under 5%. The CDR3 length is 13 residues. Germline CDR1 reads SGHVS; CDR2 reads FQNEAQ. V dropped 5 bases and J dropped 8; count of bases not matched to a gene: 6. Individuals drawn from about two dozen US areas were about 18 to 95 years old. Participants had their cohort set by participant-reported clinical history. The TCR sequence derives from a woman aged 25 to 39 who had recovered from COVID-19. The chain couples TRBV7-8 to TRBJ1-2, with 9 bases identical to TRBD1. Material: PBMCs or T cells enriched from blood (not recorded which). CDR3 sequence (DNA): TGTGCCAGCAGCCCCAACAGGGGGCCGGGCTACACCTTC. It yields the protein CASSPNRGPGYTF.